These 23 T cell receptor beta chains originate from one sample sequenced in a study of metastatic and nonmetastatic thyroid tumors. With MiXCR, TCRdb reprocessed the PCR reads. The data show 70,000 or so clones, approximately 14% seen once. No patient received treatment before thyroid surgery. Sequenced sample: blood. These TCRs come from a male donor with papillary thyroid cancer or a benign thyroid nodule (not recorded which). Some clones in this sample may be carry-over from other donors' samples.

This clone was detected many times. V gene TRBV19 combines with J gene TRBJ1-1; the D gene is possibly TRBD1 (6 bases). This CDR3 contains 16 residues. V lost 5 bases and J lost 4, with 20 bases in between. Germline V gives CDR1 LNHDA, CDR2 SQIVND (reference sequence). The CDR3 reads CASSPLGRGVFTEAFF. The CDR3 coding sequence is TGTGCCAGTAGTCCCCTGGGCAGGGGTGTATTCACTGAAGCTTTCTTT.

The chain has TRBV10-2 and TRBJ2-2, with 15 positions matching TRBD2. There are 18 residues in the CDR3. Germline CDR1 reads WSHSY; CDR2 reads SAAADI. The V segment lost 6 bases and the J segment 4 bases; nucleotides outside the gene matches: 9. The chain's CDR3 is CASRNRSGLAGGTGELFF. The DNA of the CDR3 is TGCGCCAGCAGAAACCGTTCGGGACTAGCGGGAGGCACCGGGGAGCTGTTTTTT.

This clone occurred a few times. Relative to the germline gene, one junction end is altered; a read error may explain this. The chain carries TRBV6-1 and TRBJ1-5; 10 bases line up with TRBD1. The CDR3 totals 15 residues. Germline V gene data show CDR1 as MNHNS and CDR2 as SASEGT. CDR3 nucleotides: TGTGTCAGCATTCAGGGACAGGGGAGCAATCAGCCCCAGCATTTT. This gives the protein CVSIQGQGSNQPQHF.

The CDR3 reads CASISAANTEAFF. CDR3 nucleotides: TGTGCCAGCATTTCTGCGGCGAACACTGAAGCTTTCTTT. The chain combines TRBV27 with TRBJ1-1; D call uncertain. The CDR3 is 13 residues long. Trimming took 7 bases from V and 1 from J, leaving 10 bases between them. Germline CDR1 MNHEY, CDR2 SMNVEV (reference sequence).

This clone was observed many times. The sample has other DNA sequences that encode this CDR3 too. This chain connects TRBV28 to TRBJ2-7, with D perhaps TRBD1 (6 bases). The V gene lost 10 bases and the J gene lost 4 bases, with 17 bases spanning the gap. The CDR3 extends over 13 amino acids. Per germline, CDR1 MDHEN and CDR2 SYDVKM. The CDR3 region is CAISPRDKYEQYV. For the CDR3, the DNA is TGTGCCATCTCCCCCCGGGACAAATACGAGCAGTACGTC.

This clone showed up just a few times. Relative to the germline gene, one junction end is altered; a read error may explain this. The rearrangement joins TRBV12-3 or TRBV12-4 to TRBJ2-7; perhaps TRBD2 as D (6 bases). The CDR3 has 13 residues. The CDR3 DNA sequence: TGTGCCATCCGGGACTCCCGAAGCGACGATCAGTACTTC. This codes for CAIRDSRSDDQYF.

This clone was counted at least ten times. This chain links TRBV15 with TRBJ1-6; D is unresolved. Germline V gene lookup returns CDR1 LNHNV and CDR2 YYDKDF (reference sequence). V lost 0 bases and J 10 bases, leaving 10 bases between the germline ends. The CDR3 consists of 14 residues. The DNA of the CDR3 is TGTGCCACCAGCAGAGATGGCACTGGGTCACCCCTCCACTTT. This encodes CATSRDGTGSPLHF.

The table lists this clone with many counts. This chain links TRBV3-1 with TRBJ1-2, with D possibly TRBD1 on 5 matching bases. CDR1 is LGHDT, CDR2 YNNKEL, per germline (reference sequence). The CDR3 covers 13 residues. Trimming cost V 3 bases and J 4 bases, with 9 bases left between them. The CDR3 DNA reads TGTGCCAGCAGCCACGTCCAGGGCTATGGCTACACCTTC. This translates into CASSHVQGYGYTF.

The chain is built from TRBV10-1 and TRBJ2-6; D gene ambiguous. Trimming cost V 8 bases and J 2 bases, with 13 bases left between them. The CDR3 runs 15 residues. CDR1 and CDR2 (germline): WNHNN, SYGVQD (reference sequence). CDR3 in amino acids: CASVSRDAGANVLTF. CDR3 bases: TGCGCCAGCGTTTCAAGGGATGCTGGGGCCAACGTCCTGACTTTC.

This clone was detected a few times. The chain links TRBV10-3 to TRBJ2-7; 8 bases are a match to TRBD2. The CDR3 length is 11 residues. V gave up 10 bases and J gave up 4 bases; unmatched junction bases: 3. CDR1 and CDR2 from the germline V gene are ENHRY and SYGVKD. The chain's CDR3 is CATGGGYEQYF. CDR3 in DNA: TGTGCCACCGGGGGGGGTTACGAGCAGTACTTC.

This clone was recorded a few times. Since a much larger clone is just one base distant, this may be a read error. This sequence joins TRBV7-6 and TRBJ2-7; D is possibly TRBD1 (6 bases). Germline CDR1 reads SGHVS; CDR2 reads FNYEAQ. The V gene lost 5 bases and the J gene lost 3 bases, with 14 bases spanning the gap. This CDR3 contains 14 residues. The CDR3 region is CASSLSPGHYEQYV. CDR3 bases: TGTGCCAGCAGCCTTAGCCCGGGACACTACGAGCAGTACGTC.

This clone was seen repeatedly, ten times or more. The chain combines TRBV28 with TRBJ1-2, with D perhaps TRBD1 (6 bases). V lost 3 bases, J lost 4 bases, and 6 bases lay in between. The CDR3 runs 12 residues. Germline V CDR1 and CDR2: MDHEN, SYDVKM. CDR3 residues: CASSLDSYGYTF. The CDR3 bases are TGTGCCAGCAGTTTGGACAGCTATGGCTACACCTTC.

This clone showed up many times. The chain links TRBV5-1 to TRBJ2-2, with 8 nucleotides matching TRBD1. J was trimmed by 5 bases and V by 3 bases; bases with no gene match: 6. CDR1 and CDR2 (germline): SGHRS, YFSETQ. The length of the CDR3 is 15 residues. The CDR3 loop is CASSSGQGWTGELFF. The CDR3 bases are TGCGCCAGCAGCTCAGGACAGGGTTGGACCGGGGAGCTGTTTTTT. Full variable domain (remainder filled in from reference TRBV5-1 and TRBJ2-2): KAGVTQTPRYLIKTRGQQVTLSCSPISGHRSVSWYQQTPGQGLQFLFEYFSETQRNKGNFPGRFSGRQFSNSRSEMNVSTLELGDSALYLCASSSGQGWTGELFFGEGSRLTVL.

Points on this clone: The junction does not match germline at one end; this may be a read error. The chain uses TRBV6-1 and TRBJ2-3; D may correspond to TRBD1 or TRBD2 (6 bases each). This CDR3 comprises 15 residues. Germline V gives CDR1 MNHNS, CDR2 SASEGT. CDR3 nucleotide sequence: TGTGCCAGCAATGAACAGGGAGGCGCCACAGATACGCAGTATTTT. It encodes CASNEQGGATDTQYF.

The sample holds a few counts of this clone. A much larger clone sits a single nucleotide away, making a read error possible. This same CDR3 is encoded by further DNA sequences in the sample. The CDR3 protein is CASSRLASENYEQYF. The CDR3 DNA reads TGTGCCAGCAGCCGACTAGCTAGCGAAAACTACGAGCAGTACTTC. V is TRBV7-9 and J is TRBJ2-7; 7 positions agree with TRBD2. The germline gives CDR1 SEHNR, CDR2 FQNEAQ (reference sequence). J gave up 3 bases and V 5 bases, and 10 bases lay outside the gene matches. The CDR3 totals 15 residues.

This sequence joins TRBV20-1 and TRBJ2-7; D is unresolved. The germline gives CDR1 DFQATT, CDR2 SNEGSKA (reference sequence). There are 11 residues in the CDR3. Between the trimmed V and J ends, which lost 0 bases and 5 bases, there was a span of 5 bases. CDR3: CSARDWHEQYF. The CDR3, as DNA: TGCAGTGCTAGAGATTGGCACGAGCAGTACTTC.

This clone has a count of ten or more. The chain couples TRBV28 to TRBJ1-2; D perhaps matches TRBD1 (6 bases). Germline V gene data show CDR1 as MDHEN and CDR2 as SYDVKM. There are 16 residues in the CDR3. The V gene lost 3 bases and the J gene lost 8 bases, with 22 bases spanning the gap. The CDR3 sequence: CASSFSYRAPGRGYTF. The CDR3 DNA reads TGTGCCAGCAGTTTCTCATACAGGGCCCCGGGAAGAGGCTACACCTTC.

CDR3 sequence: CASSPWRGANSGANVLTF. In nucleotides, the CDR3 is TGTGCCAGCTCACCATGGAGAGGGGCCAACTCTGGGGCCAACGTCCTGACTTTC. The chain combines TRBV18 with TRBJ2-6; tentatively, D is TRBD1 or TRBD2 (5 bases each). Trimming took 2 bases from V and 0 from J, leaving 14 bases between them. CDR1 and CDR2 (germline): KGHSH, LQKENI. This CDR3 has 18 amino acids.

The rearrangement links TRBV20-1 to TRBJ2-7, with 11 bases matching TRBD1. The ends lost 2 bases at V and 5 bases at J; junction bases unmatched: 11. Germline CDR1 DFQATT, CDR2 SNEGSKA (reference sequence). CDR3 length: 16 amino acids. The CDR3: CSARRPRTGGYNEQYF. CDR3 nucleotide sequence: TGCAGTGCTAGAAGACCCCGGACAGGGGGCTACAACGAGCAGTACTTC.

This clone was recorded many times. The chain uses TRBV7-9 and TRBJ2-7; 16 positions agree with TRBD2. CDR3 length: 19 residues. The trim removed 4 bases at V and 2 bases at J, leaving 11 bases unmatched. Germline CDR1 and CDR2: SEHNR and FQNEAQ (reference sequence). The CDR3 here is CASSSPEGLAGGEPYEQYF. The CDR3 DNA is TGTGCCAGCAGCTCACCCGAGGGACTAGCGGGAGGGGAGCCCTACGAGCAGTACTTC. The full variable domain, its missing parts supplied by reference TRBV7-9 and TRBJ2-7, is DTGVSQNPRHKITKRGQNVTFRCDPISEHNRLYWYRQTLGQGPEFLTYFQNEAQLEKSRLLSDRFSAERPKGSFSTLEIQRTEQGDSAMYLCASSSPEGLAGGEPYEQYFGPGTRLTVT.

This chain connects TRBV12-3 or TRBV12-4 to TRBJ2-1; 13 nucleotides line up with TRBD2. Trimming removed 7 bases from V and 6 bases from J; junction bases left unmatched: 3. The CDR3 consists of 14 residues. CDR3 protein: CASNRLAGGNEQFF. The CDR3, as DNA: TGTGCCAGCAACAGACTAGCGGGAGGCAATGAGCAGTTCTTC.

This clone was detected ten times or more. CDR3 loop: CASSNYPPTGSPYGYTF. CDR3 DNA sequence: TGTGCCAGCAGTAATTACCCTCCGACAGGGTCTCCCTATGGCTACACCTTC. V usage is TRBV6-2 or TRBV6-3 and J usage is TRBJ1-2; TRBD1 matches 7 bases. V trimming: 5 bases; J trimming: 4 bases; junction bases outside the gene matches: 16. The CDR3 totals 17 residues. Germline assignment: CDR1 MNHEY and CDR2 SVGEGT.

This clone has at least ten counts. A clone one base away is much larger, so this may be a read error. The genes are TRBV11-2 and TRBJ1-1, with D uncertain. Per germline, CDR1 SGHAT and CDR2 FQNNGV. Trimming took 7 bases from V and 4 from J, leaving 13 bases between them. The CDR3 extends over 13 amino acids. This CDR3 is CASILGRLTEAFF. As DNA, the CDR3 is TGTGCCAGCATCCTCGGGAGGCTCACTGAAGCTTTCTTT.